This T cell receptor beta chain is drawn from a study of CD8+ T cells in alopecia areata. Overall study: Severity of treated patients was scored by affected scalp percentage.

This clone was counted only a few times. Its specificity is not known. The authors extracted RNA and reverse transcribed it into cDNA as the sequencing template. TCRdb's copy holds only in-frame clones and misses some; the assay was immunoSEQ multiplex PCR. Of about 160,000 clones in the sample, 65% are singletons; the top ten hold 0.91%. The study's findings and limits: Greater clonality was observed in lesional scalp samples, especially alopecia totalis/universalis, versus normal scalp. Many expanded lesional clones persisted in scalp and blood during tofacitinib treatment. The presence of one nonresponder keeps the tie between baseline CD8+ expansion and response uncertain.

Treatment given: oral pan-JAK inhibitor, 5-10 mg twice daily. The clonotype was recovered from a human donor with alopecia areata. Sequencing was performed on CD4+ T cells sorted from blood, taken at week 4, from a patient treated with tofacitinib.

CDR3 region: CASTTGTRDNEQFF. DNA of the CDR3: TGTGCCAGCACGACCGGGACTAGAGACAATGAGCAGTTCTTC. The chain uses TRBV6-5 and TRBJ2-1; 8 bases fit TRBD2. The CDR3 length is 14 residues. CDR1 is MNHEY and CDR2 is SVGAGI in the germline V gene. The V gene end was trimmed by 7 bases and the J gene end by 5 bases; junction bases not matched to a gene: 7.